The source of this TCR beta chain is a study of T cells after yellow fever vaccination. Findings of the study overall: A limited proportion of clonotypes was detected within both the CD4 and CD8 compartments. Repertoires sorted by FACS could include abundant clonotypes that are contaminants from the bulk population.

CDR1 and CDR2 from the germline V gene are SGHTA and FQGNSA. Unmatched junction bases numbered 6, after V lost 4 bases and J lost 1 base. The CDR3 length is 15 residues. TCRdb processed the 5' RACE reads anew with MiXCR; each CDR3 protein has one entry. The sample lists some 300,000 distinct CDR3 sequences, about 10% occurring once. The sample holds many counts of this clonotype. What it recognizes is unknown. The source was CD4+ T cells sorted from PBMCs, collected 45 days after the yellow fever booster vaccination. This chain links TRBV7-2 with TRBJ2-7; 8 nucleotides align to TRBD2. This TCR was sampled from a man aged 18 to 29 who received the YFV17D yellow fever vaccine. CDR3 sequence: CASSSIGRGSYEQYF. The CDR3 DNA follows: TGTGCCAGCAGCTCCATCGGGAGGGGATCCTACGAGCAGTACTTC.